A selection of T cell receptor beta chains follows, all from one sample in a study of long-term antiretroviral therapy in people with HIV. TCRdb's copy holds only in-frame clones and misses some; the assay was immunoSEQ multiplex PCR. Of 20,000 to 25,000 clones in the sample, around nine tenths are singletons; the top ten hold 6.4%. The input for sequencing was unsorted PBMCs, taken 0.6 years after starting antiretroviral therapy. Receptors originate from a man aged 55 to 70 with HIV. The CDR3 runs from the conserved cysteine through the conserved F or W. Each record gives: J gene, V gene, CDR3 protein.

TRBJ1-6 TRBV30 CAWINGGWNSPLHF
TRBJ2-2 TRBV5-1 CASSLAVAGNTGELFF
TRBJ2-3 TRBV19 CASTQASGTTDTQYF
TRBJ1-2 TRBV6-6 CASSLGDGYTF
TRBJ1-1 TRBV6-6 CASSSDSYTEAFF
TRBJ2-3 TRBV4-3 CASSQDWGQGTDTQYF
TRBJ2-7 TRBV5-1 CASSLVDEQYF
TRBJ2-7 TRBV2 CASSVASSYEQYF
TRBJ2-7 TRBV27 CASSLSRLSYEQYF
TRBJ2-1 TRBV7-8 CASSLQGGNTYNEQFF
TRBJ1-5 TRBV6-1 CASSEVQRGDQPQHF
TRBJ2-5 TRBV5-1 CASKNAGTSVKTQYF
TRBJ2-2 TRBV2 CASRQGEYTGELFF
TRBJ2-3 TRBV5-4 CASSLGLAGATDTQYF
TRBJ2-1 TRBV7-3 CASSTLAGDYDEQFF
TRBJ2-1 TRBV5-1 CASSPGGSGSVSYNEQFF
TRBJ2-7 TRBV19 CASSIIGASGSPYEQYF
TRBJ1-1 TRBV7-3 CASSAAKAFF
TRBJ2-1 TRBV7-2 CASSHIRLNDEQFF
TRBJ2-5 TRBV5-8 CASSLESGGVGETQYF
TRBJ2-7 TRBV11-3 CASSLMGQSPHEQYF
TRBJ1-2 TRBV14 CASSQGEGYGYTF
TRBJ2-5 TRBV9 CASSAEGTSGEETQYF
TRBJ2-5 TRBV7-8 CASSPVVLAGTQYF
TRBJ1-2 TRBV7-6 CASSPFNYGYTF
TRBJ2-7 TRBV6-4 CASSDSGQRGGPYEQYF
TRBJ2-5 TRBV27 CASSFLQVYQETQYF
TRBJ2-5 TRBV5-1 CASTILQGGETQYF
TRBJ2-2 TRBV5-1 CASSPPARGSGELFF
TRBJ1-6 TRBV18 CASSPMTGDNSPLHF
TRBJ2-3 TRBV7-2 CASSPGTSGTDTQYF
TRBJ2-3 TRBV15 CATSRLRASGDTQYF
TRBJ1-2 TRBV28 CAVPAGKNYGYTF
TRBJ1-2 TRBV7-3 CASSLDREGGYTF
TRBJ1-1 TRBV13 CASSLAGGNTEAFF
TRBJ1-2 TRBV7-8 CASSQRQGREPLDTGYTF
TRBJ2-1 TRBV5-1 CASSSALAGVTYEQFF
TRBJ2-7 TRBV7-9 CASSSTGEVAGLIYEQYF
TRBJ2-1 TRBV6-5 CASSYSIGGKNEQFF
TRBJ1-3 TRBV5-8 CASSFPGQVGNTIYF
TRBJ2-7 TRBV27 CASRGGTGAYEQYF
TRBJ2-4 TRBV7-9 CASSLGTDKNIQYF
TRBJ1-5 TRBV18 CASSEQGRRWIQPQHF
TRBJ2-5 TRBV18 CASSPGRVLKETQYF
TRBJ2-7 TRBV5-1 CASSNDRAGAYEQYF